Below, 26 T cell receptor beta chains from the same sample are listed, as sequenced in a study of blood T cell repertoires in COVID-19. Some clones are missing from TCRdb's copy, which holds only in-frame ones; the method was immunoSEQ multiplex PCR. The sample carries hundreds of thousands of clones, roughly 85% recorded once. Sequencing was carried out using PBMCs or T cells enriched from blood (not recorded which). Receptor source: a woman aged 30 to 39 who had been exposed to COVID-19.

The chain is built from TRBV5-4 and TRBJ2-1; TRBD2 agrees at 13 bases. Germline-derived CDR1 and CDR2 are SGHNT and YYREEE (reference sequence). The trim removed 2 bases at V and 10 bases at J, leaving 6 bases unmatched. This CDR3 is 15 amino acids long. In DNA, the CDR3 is TGTGCCAGCAGCTTACGACTAGCGGGGGGTTTGGAGCAGTTCTTC. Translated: CASSLRLAGGLEQFF.

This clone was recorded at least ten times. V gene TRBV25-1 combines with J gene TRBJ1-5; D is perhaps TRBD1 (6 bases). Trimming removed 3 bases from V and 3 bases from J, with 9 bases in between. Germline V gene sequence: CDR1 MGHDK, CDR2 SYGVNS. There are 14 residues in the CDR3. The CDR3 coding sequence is TGTGCCAGCAGTGACGGACAGCCCAATCAGCCCCAGCATTTT. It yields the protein CASSDGQPNQPQHF.

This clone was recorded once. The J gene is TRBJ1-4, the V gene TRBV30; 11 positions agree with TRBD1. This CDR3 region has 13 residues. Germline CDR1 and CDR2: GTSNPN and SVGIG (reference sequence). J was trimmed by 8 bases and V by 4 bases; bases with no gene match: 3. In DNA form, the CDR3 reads TGTGCCTGGACCGGGACAGGGGGGGAAAAACTGTTTTTT. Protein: CAWTGTGGEKLFF. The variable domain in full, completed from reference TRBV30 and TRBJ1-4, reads SQTIHQWPATLVQPVGSPLSLECTVEGTSNPNLYWYRQAAGRGLQLLFYSVGIGQISSEVPQNLSASRPQDRQFILSSKKLLLSDSGFYLCAWTGTGGEKLFFGSGTQLSVL.

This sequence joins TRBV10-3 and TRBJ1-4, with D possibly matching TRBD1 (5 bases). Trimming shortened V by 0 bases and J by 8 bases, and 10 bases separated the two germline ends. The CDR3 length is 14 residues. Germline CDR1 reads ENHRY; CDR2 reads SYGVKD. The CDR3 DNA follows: TGTGCCATCAGTGAGTCTGTAGGGGAAGAAAAACTGTTTTTT. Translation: CAISESVGEEKLFF.

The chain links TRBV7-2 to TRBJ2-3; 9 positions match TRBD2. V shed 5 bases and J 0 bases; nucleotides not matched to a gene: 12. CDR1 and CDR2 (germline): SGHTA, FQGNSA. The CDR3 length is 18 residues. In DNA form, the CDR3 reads TGTGCCAGCAGCGCCGCGGGGGGGCGTACTTCTAGCACAGATACGCAGTATTTT. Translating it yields CASSAAGGRTSSTDTQYF. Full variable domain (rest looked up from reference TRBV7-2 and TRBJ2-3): GAGVSQSPSNKVTEKGKDVELRCDPISGHTALYWYRQSLGQGLEFLIYFQGNSAPDKSGLPSDRFSAERTGGSVSTLTIQRTQQEDSAVYLCASSAAGGRTSSTDTQYFGPGTRLTVL.

CDR3 region: CASSLDGRINEQFF. In DNA, the CDR3 is TGCGCCAGCAGCTTGGACGGGAGGATAAATGAGCAGTTCTTC. The V call is TRBV5-1, the J call TRBJ2-1, with 7 positions matching TRBD2. The CDR3 has 14 residues. CDR1 SGHRS and CDR2 YFSETQ come from the germline V gene. Trimming took 0 bases from V and 7 from J; bases not matched to a gene: 4. Based on the CDR3 plus reference TRBV5-1 and TRBJ2-1, the full variable domain is KAGVTQTPRYLIKTRGQQVTLSCSPISGHRSVSWYQQTPGQGLQFLFEYFSETQRNKGNFPGRFSGRQFSNSRSEMNVSTLELGDSALYLCASSLDGRINEQFFGPGTRLTVL.

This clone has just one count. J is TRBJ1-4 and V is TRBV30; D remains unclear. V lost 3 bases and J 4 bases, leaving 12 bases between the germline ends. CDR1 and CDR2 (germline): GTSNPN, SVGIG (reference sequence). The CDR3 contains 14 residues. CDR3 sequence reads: CAWSAGVLNEKLFF. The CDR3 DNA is TGTGCCTGGAGCGCGGGAGTTCTTAATGAAAAACTGTTTTTT.

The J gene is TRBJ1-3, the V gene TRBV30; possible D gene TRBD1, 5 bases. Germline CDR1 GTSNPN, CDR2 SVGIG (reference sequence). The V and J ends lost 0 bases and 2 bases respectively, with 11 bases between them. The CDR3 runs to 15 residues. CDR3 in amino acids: CAWSVGAGTGNTIYF. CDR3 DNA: TGTGCCTGGAGTGTAGGGGCAGGTACTGGAAACACCATATATTTT.

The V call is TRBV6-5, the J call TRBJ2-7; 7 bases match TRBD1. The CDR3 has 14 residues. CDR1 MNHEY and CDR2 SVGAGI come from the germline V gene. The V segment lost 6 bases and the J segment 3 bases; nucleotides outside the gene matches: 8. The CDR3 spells CASRDSGQFYEQYF. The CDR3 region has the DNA TGTGCCAGCAGGGACTCGGGACAGTTCTACGAGCAGTACTTC.

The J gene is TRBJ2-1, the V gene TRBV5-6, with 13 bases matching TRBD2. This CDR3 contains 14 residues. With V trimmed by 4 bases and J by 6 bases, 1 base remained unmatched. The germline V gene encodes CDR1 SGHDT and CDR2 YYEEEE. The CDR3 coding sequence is TGTGCCAGCAGCAGGACTAGCGGGAGCAATGAGCAGTTCTTC. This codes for CASSRTSGSNEQFF.

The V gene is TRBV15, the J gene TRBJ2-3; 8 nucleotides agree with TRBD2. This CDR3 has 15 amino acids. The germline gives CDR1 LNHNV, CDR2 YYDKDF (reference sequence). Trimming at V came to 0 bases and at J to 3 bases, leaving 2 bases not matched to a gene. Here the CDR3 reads CATSRDASGTDTQYF. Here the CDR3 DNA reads TGTGCCACCAGCAGAGATGCTAGCGGGACAGATACGCAGTATTTT.

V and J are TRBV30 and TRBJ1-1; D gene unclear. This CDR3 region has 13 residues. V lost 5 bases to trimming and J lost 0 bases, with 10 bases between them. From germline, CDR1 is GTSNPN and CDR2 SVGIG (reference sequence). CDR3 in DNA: TGTGCCTGGTTAAGAGGGATGAACACTGAAGCTTTCTTT. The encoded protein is CAWLRGMNTEAFF.

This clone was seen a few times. CDR3 residues: CASRDPRILYGYTF. The CDR3 DNA reads TGTGCCAGCAGAGACCCCAGGATCCTCTATGGCTACACCTTC. J is TRBJ1-2 and V is TRBV2; D uncertain. This CDR3 has 14 residues. V was shortened by 6 bases and J by 4 bases, with 15 bases between the two germline ends. Germline CDR1 SNHLY, CDR2 FYNNEI.

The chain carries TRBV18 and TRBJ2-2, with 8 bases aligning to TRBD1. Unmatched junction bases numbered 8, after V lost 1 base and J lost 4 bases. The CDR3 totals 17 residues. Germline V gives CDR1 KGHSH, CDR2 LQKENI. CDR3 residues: CASSPLSATGATGELFF. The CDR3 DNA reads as TGTGCCAGCTCACCACTCTCAGCGACAGGGGCCACCGGGGAGCTGTTTTTT.

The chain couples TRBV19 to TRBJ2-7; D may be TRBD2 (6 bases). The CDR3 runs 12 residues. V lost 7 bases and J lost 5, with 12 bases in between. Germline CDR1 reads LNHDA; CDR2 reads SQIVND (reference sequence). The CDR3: CASMDYIHEQYF. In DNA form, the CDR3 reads TGTGCCAGTATGGACTATATCCACGAGCAGTACTTC.

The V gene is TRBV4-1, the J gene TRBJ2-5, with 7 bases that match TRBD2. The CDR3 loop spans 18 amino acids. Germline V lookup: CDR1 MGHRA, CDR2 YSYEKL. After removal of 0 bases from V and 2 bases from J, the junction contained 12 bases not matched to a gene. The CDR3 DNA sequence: TGCGCCAGCAGCCAAGAATCTAGCGGCTACAAAAGTCAAGAGACCCAGTACTTC. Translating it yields CASSQESSGYKSQETQYF.

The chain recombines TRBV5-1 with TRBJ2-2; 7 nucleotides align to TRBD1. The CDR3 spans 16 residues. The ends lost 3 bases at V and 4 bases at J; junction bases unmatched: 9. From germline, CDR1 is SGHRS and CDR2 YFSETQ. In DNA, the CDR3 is TGCGCCAGCAGCTCTCGACAGGGCAGCGGCACCGGGGAGCTGTTTTTT. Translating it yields CASSSRQGSGTGELFF.

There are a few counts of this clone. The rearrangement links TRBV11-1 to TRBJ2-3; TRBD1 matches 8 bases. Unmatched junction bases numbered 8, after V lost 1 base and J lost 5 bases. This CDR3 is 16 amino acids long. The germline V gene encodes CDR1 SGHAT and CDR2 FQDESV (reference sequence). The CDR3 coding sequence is TGTGCCAGCAGCTTAGAACAAACAGGGGGAAGAGATACGCAGTATTTT. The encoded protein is CASSLEQTGGRDTQYF.

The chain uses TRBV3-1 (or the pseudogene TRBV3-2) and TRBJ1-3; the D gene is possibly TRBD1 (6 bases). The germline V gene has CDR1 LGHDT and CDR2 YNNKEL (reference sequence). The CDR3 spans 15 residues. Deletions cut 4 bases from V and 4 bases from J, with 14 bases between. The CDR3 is CASSPDSSQGNTIYF. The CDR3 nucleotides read TGTGCCAGCAGCCCGGACAGCAGTCAGGGAAACACCATATATTTT.

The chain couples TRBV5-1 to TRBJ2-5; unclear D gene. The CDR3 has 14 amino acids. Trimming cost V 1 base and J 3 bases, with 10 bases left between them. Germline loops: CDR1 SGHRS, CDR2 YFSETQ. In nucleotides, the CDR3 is TGCGCCAGCAGCTTGATCCCCTCTGAAGAGACCCAGTACTTC. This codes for CASSLIPSEETQYF.

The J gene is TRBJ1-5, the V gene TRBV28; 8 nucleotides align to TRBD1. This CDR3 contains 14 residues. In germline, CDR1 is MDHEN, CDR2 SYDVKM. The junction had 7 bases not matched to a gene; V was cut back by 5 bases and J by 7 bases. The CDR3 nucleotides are TGTGCCAGCAGTCCTTCGGACAGGGCACAGCCCCAGCATTTT. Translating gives CASSPSDRAQPQHF.

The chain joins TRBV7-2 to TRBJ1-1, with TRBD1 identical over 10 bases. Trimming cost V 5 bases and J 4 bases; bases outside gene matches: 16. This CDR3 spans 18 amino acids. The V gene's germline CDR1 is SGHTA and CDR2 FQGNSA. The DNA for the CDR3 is TGTGCCAGCAGCGTAGGATTTGGGACAGGGGTGAAGGGCACTGAAGCTTTCTTT. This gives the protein CASSVGFGTGVKGTEAFF.

The CDR3 is CASSQVIPDEQYF. The DNA for the CDR3 is TGCGCCAGCAGCCAAGTTATCCCAGACGAGCAGTACTTC. V is TRBV4-3 and J is TRBJ2-7; D remains unclear. The CDR3 has 13 residues. V lost 1 base and J 5 bases, leaving 9 bases between the germline ends. Germline values: CDR1 LGHNA, CDR2 YSLEER.

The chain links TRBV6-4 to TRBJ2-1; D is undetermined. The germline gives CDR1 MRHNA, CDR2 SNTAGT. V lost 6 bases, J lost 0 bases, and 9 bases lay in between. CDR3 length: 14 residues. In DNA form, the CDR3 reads TGTGCCAGCAGCGTTGACAACTCCTACAATGAGCAGTTCTTC. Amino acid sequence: CASSVDNSYNEQFF.

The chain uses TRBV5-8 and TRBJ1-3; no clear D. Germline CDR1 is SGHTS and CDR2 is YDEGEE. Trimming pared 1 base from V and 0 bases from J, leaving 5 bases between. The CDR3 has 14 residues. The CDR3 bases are TGTGCCAGCAGCTTGCCAGGCTCTGGAAACACCATATATTTT. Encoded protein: CASSLPGSGNTIYF.

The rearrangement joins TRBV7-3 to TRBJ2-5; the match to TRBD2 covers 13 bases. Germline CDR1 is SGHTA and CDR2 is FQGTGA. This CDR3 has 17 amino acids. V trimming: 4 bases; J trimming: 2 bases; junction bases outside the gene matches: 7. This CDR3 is CASSSTRTSGGQETQYF. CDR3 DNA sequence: TGTGCCAGCAGCTCAACCCGGACTAGCGGGGGTCAAGAGACCCAGTACTTC.